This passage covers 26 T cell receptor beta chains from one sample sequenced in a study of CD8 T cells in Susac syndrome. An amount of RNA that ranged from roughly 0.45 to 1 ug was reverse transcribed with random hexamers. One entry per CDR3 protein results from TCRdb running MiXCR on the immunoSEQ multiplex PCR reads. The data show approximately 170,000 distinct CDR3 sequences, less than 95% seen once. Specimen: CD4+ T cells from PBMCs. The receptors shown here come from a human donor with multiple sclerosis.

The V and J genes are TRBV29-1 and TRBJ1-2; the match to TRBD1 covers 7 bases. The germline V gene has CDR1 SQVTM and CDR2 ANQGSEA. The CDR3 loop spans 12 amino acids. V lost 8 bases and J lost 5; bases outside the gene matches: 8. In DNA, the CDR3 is TGCAGCTTCCGACAGGGAGGATATGGCTACACCTTC. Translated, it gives CSFRQGGYGYTF.

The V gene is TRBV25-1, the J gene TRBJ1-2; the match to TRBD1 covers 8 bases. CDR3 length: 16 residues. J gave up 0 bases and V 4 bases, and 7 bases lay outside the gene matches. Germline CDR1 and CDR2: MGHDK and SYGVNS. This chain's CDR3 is CASSGTQGAANYGYTF. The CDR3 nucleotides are TGTGCCAGCAGTGGAACCCAGGGGGCGGCTAACTATGGCTACACCTTC.

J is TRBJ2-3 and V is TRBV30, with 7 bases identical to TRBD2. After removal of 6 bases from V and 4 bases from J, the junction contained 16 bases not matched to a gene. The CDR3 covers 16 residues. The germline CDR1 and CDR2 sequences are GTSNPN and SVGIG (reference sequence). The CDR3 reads CACGSGVTLAPDTQYF. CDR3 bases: TGTGCCTGTGGAAGCGGGGTCACCTTGGCCCCAGATACGCAGTATTTT.

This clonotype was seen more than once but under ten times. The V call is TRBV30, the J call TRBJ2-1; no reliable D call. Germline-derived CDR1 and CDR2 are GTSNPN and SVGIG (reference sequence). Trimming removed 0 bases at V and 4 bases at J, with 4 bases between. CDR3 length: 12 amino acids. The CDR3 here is CAWSVGYNEQFF. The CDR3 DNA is TGTGCCTGGAGTGTCGGTTACAATGAGCAGTTCTTC. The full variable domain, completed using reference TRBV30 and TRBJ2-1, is SQTIHQWPATLVQPVGSPLSLECTVEGTSNPNLYWYRQAAGRGLQLLFYSVGIGQISSEVPQNLSASRPQDRQFILSSKKLLLSDSGFYLCAWSVGYNEQFFGPGTRLTVL.

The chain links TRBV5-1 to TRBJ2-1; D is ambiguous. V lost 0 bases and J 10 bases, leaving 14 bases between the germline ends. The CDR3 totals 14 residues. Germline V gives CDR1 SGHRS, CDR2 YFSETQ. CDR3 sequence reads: CASSLAVALGEQFF. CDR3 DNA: TGCGCCAGCAGCTTGGCAGTAGCTCTTGGGGAGCAGTTCTTC.

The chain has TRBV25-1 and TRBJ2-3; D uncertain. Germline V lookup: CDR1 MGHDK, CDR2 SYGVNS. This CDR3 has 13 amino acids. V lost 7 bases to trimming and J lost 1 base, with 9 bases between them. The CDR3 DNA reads TGTGCCAGCATCTTGCCAGGCACAGATACGCAGTATTTT. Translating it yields CASILPGTDTQYF.

This CDR3 reads CASSLGRQQETQYF. The CDR3 DNA follows: TGTGCCAGCAGTTTGGGTAGGCAGCAAGAGACCCAGTACTTC. The rearrangement uses TRBV6-6 and TRBJ2-5; D gene unclear. V shed 4 bases and J shed 2 bases, with 11 bases lying between them. CDR1 is MNHNY, CDR2 SVGAGI, per germline (reference sequence). CDR3 length equals 14 residues.

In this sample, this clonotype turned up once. CDR3 nucleotides: TGCAGCGTTGTGGGGGACAGTTTTTTACAGTACTTC. Translated, it gives CSVVGDSFLQYF. V gene TRBV29-1 combines with J gene TRBJ2-7, with 7 bases aligning to TRBD1. Per germline, CDR1 SQVTM and CDR2 ANQGSEA. Losses at the gene ends were 4 bases for V and 10 bases for J; bases not matched to a gene: 10. The CDR3 runs 12 residues.

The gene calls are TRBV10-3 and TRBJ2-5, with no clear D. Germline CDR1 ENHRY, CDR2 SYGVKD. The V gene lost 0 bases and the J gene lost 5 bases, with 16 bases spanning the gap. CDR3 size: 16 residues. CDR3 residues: CAISESPLDRRETQYF. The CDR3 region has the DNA TGTGCCATCAGTGAGTCACCCCTGGACCGCAGGGAGACCCAGTACTTC.

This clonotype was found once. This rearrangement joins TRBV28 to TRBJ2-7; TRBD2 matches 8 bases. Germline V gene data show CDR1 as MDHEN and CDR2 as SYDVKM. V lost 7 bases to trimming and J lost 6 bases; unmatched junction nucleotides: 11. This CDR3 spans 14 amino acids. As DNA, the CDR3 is TGTGCCAGCAAAACGAGCGGGAGCTCTGGCGAGCAGTACTTC. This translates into CASKTSGSSGEQYF.

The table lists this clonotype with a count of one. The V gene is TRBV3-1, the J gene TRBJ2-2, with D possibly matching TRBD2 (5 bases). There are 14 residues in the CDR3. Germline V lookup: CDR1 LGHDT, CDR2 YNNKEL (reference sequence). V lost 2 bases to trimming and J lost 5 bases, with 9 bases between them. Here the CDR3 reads CASSQQPGTGELFF. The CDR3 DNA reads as TGTGCCAGCAGCCAACAACCGGGGACCGGGGAGCTGTTTTTT.

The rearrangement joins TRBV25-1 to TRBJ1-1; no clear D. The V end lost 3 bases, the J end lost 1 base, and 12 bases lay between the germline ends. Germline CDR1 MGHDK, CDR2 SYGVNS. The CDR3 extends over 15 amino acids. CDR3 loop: CASSDRGLGNTEAFF. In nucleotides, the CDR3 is TGTGCCAGCAGTGACCGGGGATTGGGGAACACTGAAGCTTTCTTT.

DNA of the CDR3: TGCGCCAGCAGCCAACGGGACAGGGCATCTGGGGCCAACGTCCTGACTTTC. It yields the protein CASSQRDRASGANVLTF. The chain links TRBV4-1 to TRBJ2-6; 9 bases match TRBD1. With 2 bases clipped from V and 1 base from J, the junction kept 3 bases outside the gene matches. The CDR3 is made up of 17 amino acids. Looked up from germline, CDR1 is MGHRA and CDR2 is YSYEKL.

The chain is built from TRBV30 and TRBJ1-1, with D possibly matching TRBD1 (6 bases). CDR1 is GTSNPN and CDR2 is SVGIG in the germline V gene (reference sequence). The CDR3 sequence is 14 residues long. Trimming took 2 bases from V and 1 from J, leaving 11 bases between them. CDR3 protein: CAWSRGGTNTEAFF. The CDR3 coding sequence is TGTGCCTGGAGTAGGGGGGGGACGAACACTGAAGCTTTCTTT.

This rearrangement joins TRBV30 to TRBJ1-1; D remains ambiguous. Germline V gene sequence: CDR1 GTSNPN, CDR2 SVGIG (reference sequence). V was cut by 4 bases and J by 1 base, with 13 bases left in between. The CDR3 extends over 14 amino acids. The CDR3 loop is CAWTQTWTNTEAFF. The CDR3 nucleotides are TGTGCCTGGACCCAGACCTGGACGAACACTGAAGCTTTCTTT. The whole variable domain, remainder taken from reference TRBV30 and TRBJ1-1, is SQTIHQWPATLVQPVGSPLSLECTVEGTSNPNLYWYRQAAGRGLQLLFYSVGIGQISSEVPQNLSASRPQDRQFILSSKKLLLSDSGFYLCAWTQTWTNTEAFFGQGTRLTVV.

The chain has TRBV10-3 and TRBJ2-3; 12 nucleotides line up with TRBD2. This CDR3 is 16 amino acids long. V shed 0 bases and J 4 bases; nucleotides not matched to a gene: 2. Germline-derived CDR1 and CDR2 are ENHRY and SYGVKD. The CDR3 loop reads CAISESTSGSADTQYF. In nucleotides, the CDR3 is TGTGCCATCAGTGAGTCGACTAGCGGGAGTGCAGATACGCAGTATTTT.

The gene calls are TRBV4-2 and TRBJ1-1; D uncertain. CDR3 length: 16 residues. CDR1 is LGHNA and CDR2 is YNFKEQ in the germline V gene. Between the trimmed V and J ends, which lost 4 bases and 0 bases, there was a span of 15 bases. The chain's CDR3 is CASSPEGGSMNTEAFF. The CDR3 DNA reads TGTGCCAGCAGCCCCGAGGGAGGCAGCATGAACACTGAAGCTTTCTTT.

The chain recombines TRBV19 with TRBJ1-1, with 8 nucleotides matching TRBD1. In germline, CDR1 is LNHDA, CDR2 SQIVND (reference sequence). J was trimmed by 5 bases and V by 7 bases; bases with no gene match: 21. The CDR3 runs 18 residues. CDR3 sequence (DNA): TGTGCCAGTACCGACTCAATAGGGGACAGGCTGAAAAGGACTGAAGCTTTCTTT. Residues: CASTDSIGDRLKRTEAFF.

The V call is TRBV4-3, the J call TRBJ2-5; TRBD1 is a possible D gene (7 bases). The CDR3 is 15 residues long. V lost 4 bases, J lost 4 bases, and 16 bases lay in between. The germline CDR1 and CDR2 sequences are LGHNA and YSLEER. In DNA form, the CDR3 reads TGCGCCAGCAGCCGCGCTGGACAGGAGGGAGAGACCCAGTACTTC. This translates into CASSRAGQEGETQYF.

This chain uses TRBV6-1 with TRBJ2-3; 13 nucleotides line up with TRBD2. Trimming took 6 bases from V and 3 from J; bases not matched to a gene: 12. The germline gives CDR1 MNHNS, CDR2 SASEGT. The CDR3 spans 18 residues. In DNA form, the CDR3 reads TGTGCCAGCAGGGCGAGACTAGCGGGAGGTCCTACAACAGATACGCAGTATTTT. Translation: CASRARLAGGPTTDTQYF.

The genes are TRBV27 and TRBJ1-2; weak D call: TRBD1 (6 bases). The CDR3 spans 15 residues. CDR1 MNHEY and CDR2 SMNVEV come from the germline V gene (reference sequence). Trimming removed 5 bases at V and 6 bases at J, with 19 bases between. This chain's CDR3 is CASSAPGQGLNGYTF. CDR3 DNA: TGTGCCAGCAGTGCCCCCGGGCAGGGGCTTAATGGCTACACCTTC.

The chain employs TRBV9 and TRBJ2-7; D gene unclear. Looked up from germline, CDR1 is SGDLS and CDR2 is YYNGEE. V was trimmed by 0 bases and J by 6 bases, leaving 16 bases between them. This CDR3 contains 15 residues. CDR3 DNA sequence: TGTGCCAGCAGCGTAGATTACAGTCGAGCCCTCGAGCAGTACTTC. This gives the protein CASSVDYSRALEQYF. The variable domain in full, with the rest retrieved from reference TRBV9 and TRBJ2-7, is DSGVTQTPKHLITATGQRVTLRCSPRSGDLSVYWYQQSLDQGLQFLIQYYNGEERAKGNILERFSAQQFPDLHSELNLSSLELGDSALYFCASSVDYSRALEQYFGPGTRLTVT.

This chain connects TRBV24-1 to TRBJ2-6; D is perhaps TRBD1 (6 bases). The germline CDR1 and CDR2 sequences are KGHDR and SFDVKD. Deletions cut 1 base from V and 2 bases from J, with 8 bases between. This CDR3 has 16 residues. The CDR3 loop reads CATSDFGGAGANVLTF. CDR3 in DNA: TGTGCCACCAGTGATTTTGGGGGCGCTGGGGCCAACGTCCTGACTTTC.

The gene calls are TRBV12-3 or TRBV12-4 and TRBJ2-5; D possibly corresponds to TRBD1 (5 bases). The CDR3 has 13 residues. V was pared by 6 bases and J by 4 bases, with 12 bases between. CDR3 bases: TGTGCCAGCAGGACAGACCCCTCAGAGACCCAGTACTTC. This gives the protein CASRTDPSETQYF.

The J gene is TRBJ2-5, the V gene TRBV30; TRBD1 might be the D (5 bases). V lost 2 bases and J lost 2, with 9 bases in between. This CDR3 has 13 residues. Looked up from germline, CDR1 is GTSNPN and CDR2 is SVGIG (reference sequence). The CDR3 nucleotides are TGTGCCTGGAGTCTGACAGTACAAGAGACCCAGTACTTC. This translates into CAWSLTVQETQYF.

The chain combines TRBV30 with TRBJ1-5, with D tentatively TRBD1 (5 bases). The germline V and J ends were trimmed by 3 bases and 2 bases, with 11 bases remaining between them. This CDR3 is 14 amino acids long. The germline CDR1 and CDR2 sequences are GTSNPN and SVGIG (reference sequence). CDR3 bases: TGTGCCTGGAGCGTAACAGGAGGCAATCAGCCCCAGCATTTT. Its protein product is CAWSVTGGNQPQHF.